Below are 27 T cell receptor beta chains sequenced from a single sample in a study of monozygotic twins with inflammatory bowel disease. No DNA is given; TCRdb re-called the 5' RACE reads and lists each CDR3 protein once. Reported are some 150,000 distinct CDR3 sequences; the ten largest clones contain around 7.2%. Sequenced material: blood. Receptors originate from a human donor with ulcerative colitis or Crohn's disease, or a healthy co-twin of an affected twin (not recorded which).

The chain joins TRBV7-3 to TRBJ1-1. There are 14 residues in the CDR3. Germline CDR1 SGHTA, CDR2 FQGTGA. The CDR3 region is CASSLEVGNTEAFF. The whole variable domain, filled in from reference TRBV7-3 and TRBJ1-1, reads GAGVSQTPSNKVTEKGKYVELRCDPISGHTALYWYRQSLGQGPEFLIYFQGTGAADDSGLPNDRFFAVRPEGSVSTLKIQRTERGDSAVYLCASSLEVGNTEAFFGQGTRLTVV.

The V gene is TRBV11-2, the J gene TRBJ2-7; TCRdb calls TRBD1, which cannot be checked without DNA. Germline CDR1 SGHAT, CDR2 FQNNGV. There are 15 residues in the CDR3. This CDR3 reads CASSLGAERSYEQYF. Together with reference TRBV11-2 and TRBJ2-7, the CDR3 gives the full variable domain: EAGVAQSPRYKIIEKRQSVAFWCNPISGHATLYWYQQILGQGPKLLIQFQNNGVVDDSQLPKDRFSAERLKGVDSTLKIQPAKLEDSAVYLCASSLGAERSYEQYFGPGTRLTVT.

This chain connects TRBV5-1 to TRBJ2-3; no DNA is available, so the TRBD1 call from TCRdb remains unchecked. Germline CDR1 is SGHRS and CDR2 is YFSETQ. The CDR3 consists of 15 residues. CDR3 region: CASSLRDRAPIEQYF.

The rearrangement joins TRBV27 to TRBJ1-5; there is no DNA to check the TCRdb D call of TRBD1. The CDR3 is 16 residues long. CDR1 and CDR2 from the germline V gene are MNHEY and SMNVEV (reference sequence). The CDR3 reads CASSPGQGGGNQPQHF.

This rearrangement joins TRBV19 to TRBJ1-5; TCRdb outputs TRBD1, but without DNA this stays unchecked. Germline assignment: CDR1 LNHDA and CDR2 SQIVND (reference sequence). The CDR3 has 16 residues. The CDR3 here is CASSIDRPGSYQPQHF.

The chain couples TRBV20-1 to TRBJ2-5; no DNA is available, so the TRBD1 call from TCRdb remains unchecked. The germline V gene has CDR1 DFQATT and CDR2 SNEGSKA (reference sequence). The CDR3 has 20 amino acids. The CDR3 sequence: CSASTGQGASGGPYQETQYF.

The CDR3 sequence is CASSLLNNKNIQYF. The rearrangement uses TRBV12-3 or TRBV12-4 and TRBJ2-4. The CDR3 loop spans 14 amino acids.

CDR3 in amino acids: CASRRDSSYEQYF. V is TRBV6-6 and J is TRBJ2-7; the D gene TCRdb calls, TRBD2, cannot be checked with no DNA. CDR1 is MNHNY, CDR2 SVGAGI, per germline (reference sequence). The CDR3 covers 13 residues.

The chain joins TRBV7-9 to TRBJ1-2; the TCRdb D gene call, TRBD1, has no DNA to confirm it. The CDR3 has 16 residues. Germline CDR1 and CDR2: SEHNR and FQNEAQ (reference sequence). CDR3 sequence: CASSRSTGGWGYGYTF.

The chain joins TRBV7-2 to TRBJ2-2; TCRdb outputs TRBD2, but without DNA this stays unchecked. CDR1 is SGHTA and CDR2 is FQGNSA in the germline V gene. The CDR3 is 16 amino acids. The CDR3 region is CASSPNGLVGTGELFF.

The chain recombines TRBV4-1 with TRBJ1-5; the TCRdb call, TRBD1, lacks DNA for checking. This CDR3 is 14 amino acids long. Germline CDR1 is MGHRA and CDR2 is YSYEKL. CDR3 region: CASSLDRGNQPQHF.

The chain uses TRBV4-3 and TRBJ1-2. Germline V lookup: CDR1 LGHNA, CDR2 YSLEER. The CDR3 extends over 13 amino acids. CDR3 sequence reads: CASSQVVSRGYTF.

The rearrangement links TRBV14 to TRBJ1-1; without DNA, the TCRdb call of TRBD1 cannot be checked. The CDR3 extends over 14 amino acids. Germline lookup yields CDR1 SGHDN and CDR2 FVKESK. The CDR3 reads CASSRLDRMAEAFF. Complete variable domain (other parts from reference TRBV14 and TRBJ1-1): EAGVTQFPSHSVIEKGQTVTLRCDPISGHDNLYWYRRVMGKEIKFLLHFVKESKQDESGMPNNRFLAERTGGTYSTLKVQPAELEDSGVYFCASSRLDRMAEAFFGQGTRLTVV.

The CDR3 loop is CSVLDRERTGTDTQYF. The gene calls are TRBV29-1 and TRBJ2-3; the TCRdb call, TRBD1, lacks DNA for checking. Germline CDR1 reads SQVTM; CDR2 reads ANQGSEA. The CDR3 is 16 residues long.

The chain links TRBV2 to TRBJ1-2; the TCRdb call, TRBD1, lacks DNA for checking. This CDR3 region has 16 residues. Germline CDR1 is SNHLY and CDR2 is FYNNEI. CDR3 sequence: CASSEGGRGVGYGYTF. The full variable domain, with the rest looked up from reference TRBV2 and TRBJ1-2, is EPEVTQTPSHQVTQMGQEVILRCVPISNHLYFYWYRQILGQKVEFLVSFYNNEISEKSEIFDDQFSVERPDGSNFTLKIRSTKLEDSAMYFCASSEGGRGVGYGYTFGSGTRLTVV.

This chain links TRBV28 with TRBJ1-3; TCRdb names TRBD1, which stays unverified in the absence of DNA. CDR1 MDHEN and CDR2 SYDVKM come from the germline V gene. The length of the CDR3 is 15 residues. CDR3 region: CASFGYALSGNTIYF.

The chain carries TRBV12-3 or TRBV12-4 and TRBJ2-7; TCRdb's D gene call, TRBD2, goes unchecked for lack of DNA. This CDR3 has 14 residues. The CDR3 loop reads CASSHGTSFGEQYF.

The rearrangement links TRBV4-3 to TRBJ2-4; lacking DNA, the TRBD1 call made by TCRdb goes unchecked. The CDR3 totals 17 residues. Germline V gives CDR1 LGHNA, CDR2 YSLEER. CDR3 sequence reads: CASSQETGLGAKNIQYF.

This chain uses TRBV14 with TRBJ2-3. Germline CDR1 is SGHDN and CDR2 is FVKESK. The CDR3 runs 13 residues. This chain's CDR3 is CASSQVWVDTQYF.

CDR3 residues: CASSLDPPQRVSNYGYTF. The chain carries TRBV5-1 and TRBJ1-2; TCRdb's D gene call, TRBD1, goes unchecked for lack of DNA. Germline CDR1 SGHRS, CDR2 YFSETQ. This CDR3 spans 18 amino acids. Variable domain in full (rest from reference TRBV5-1 and TRBJ1-2): KAGVTQTPRYLIKTRGQQVTLSCSPISGHRSVSWYQQTPGQGLQFLFEYFSETQRNKGNFPGRFSGRQFSNSRSEMNVSTLELGDSALYLCASSLDPPQRVSNYGYTFGSGTRLTVV.

V usage is TRBV19 and J usage is TRBJ1-1. The CDR3 covers 14 residues. CDR1 and CDR2 from the germline V gene are LNHDA and SQIVND (reference sequence). The CDR3 reads CASTLAVANTEAFF.

The rearrangement joins TRBV20-1 to TRBJ2-1. Per the germline V gene, CDR1 is DFQATT and CDR2 is SNEGSKA (reference sequence). This CDR3 spans 15 amino acids. CDR3 protein: CSASRPEKTYNEQFF.

The chain combines TRBV6-5 with TRBJ2-2; TCRdb calls TRBD1, which cannot be checked without DNA. In germline, CDR1 is MNHEY, CDR2 SVGAGI. The CDR3 spans 13 residues. CDR3 residues: CASSPQAAGELFF.

The V gene is TRBV10-3, the J gene TRBJ1-2; as DNA is missing, the TRBD1 call by TCRdb cannot be tested. The CDR3 is 13 residues long. CDR1 is ENHRY and CDR2 is SYGVKD in the germline V gene. This chain's CDR3 is CAITNGGQGGYTF.

V usage is TRBV28 and J usage is TRBJ1-1. The V gene's germline CDR1 is MDHEN and CDR2 SYDVKM. This CDR3 region has 13 residues. CDR3 sequence: CASSLSGNTEAFF.

The genes are TRBV10-3 and TRBJ1-2. This CDR3 comprises 14 residues. Germline loops: CDR1 ENHRY, CDR2 SYGVKD. The CDR3 region is CAISESRQGHGYTF.

This rearrangement joins TRBV4-3 to TRBJ2-4; TCRdb's D gene call, TRBD2, goes unchecked for lack of DNA. This CDR3 contains 14 residues. Per germline, CDR1 LGHNA and CDR2 YSLEER. The CDR3 sequence is CASSQRPGENIQYF.